The clone carrying this T cell receptor beta chain turned up a few times. This record belongs to a study of T-cell reconstitution after alpha-beta-depleted transplantation in children. V was shortened by 1 base and J by 0 bases, with 10 bases between the two germline ends. The CDR3 extends over 15 amino acids. CDR1 is SEHNR and CDR2 is FQNEAQ in the germline V gene (reference sequence). Unique molecular identifiers were incorporated during preparation of the TCRbeta library. TCRdb analysed the PCR reads with MiXCR anew, one entry per CDR3 protein. Among a few hundred thousand distinct CDR3 sequences listed, 10% to 13% were seen once.

The input for sequencing was PBMCs from the stem cell graft donor, taken from the stem cell graft. This TCR came from a human donor who donated a stem cell graft to a child with acute lymphoblastic leukemia. The chain links TRBV7-9 to TRBJ2-7, with D uncertain. The CDR3 here is CASSLGRSSSYEQYF. The CDR3 DNA is TGTGCCAGCAGCTTAGGCAGGTCTAGCTCCTACGAGCAGTACTTC. Full variable domain (outside the CDR3, taken from reference TRBV7-9 and TRBJ2-7): DTGVSQNPRHKITKRGQNVTFRCDPISEHNRLYWYRQTLGQGPEFLTYFQNEAQLEKSRLLSDRFSAERPKGSFSTLEIQRTEQGDSAMYLCASSLGRSSSYEQYFGPGTRLTVT.